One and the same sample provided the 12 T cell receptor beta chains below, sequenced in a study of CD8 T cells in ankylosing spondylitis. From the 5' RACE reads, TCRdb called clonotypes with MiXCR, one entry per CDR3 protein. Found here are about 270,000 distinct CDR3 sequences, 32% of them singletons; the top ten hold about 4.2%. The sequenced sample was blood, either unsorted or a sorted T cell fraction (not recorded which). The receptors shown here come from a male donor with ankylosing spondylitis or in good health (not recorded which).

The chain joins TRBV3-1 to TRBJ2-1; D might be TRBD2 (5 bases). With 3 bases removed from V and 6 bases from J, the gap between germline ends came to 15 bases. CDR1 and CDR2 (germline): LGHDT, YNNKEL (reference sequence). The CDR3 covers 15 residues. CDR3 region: CASSQEPDGGNEQFF. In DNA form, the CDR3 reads TGTGCCAGCAGCCAGGAACCGGACGGAGGCAATGAGCAGTTCTTC.

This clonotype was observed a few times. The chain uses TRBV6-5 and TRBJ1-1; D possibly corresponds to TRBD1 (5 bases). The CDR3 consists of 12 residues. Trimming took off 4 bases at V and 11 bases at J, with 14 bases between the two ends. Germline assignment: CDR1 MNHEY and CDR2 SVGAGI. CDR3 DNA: TGTGCCAGCAGTTCTAGAAAGGGGACGGCTTTCTTT. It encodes CASSSRKGTAFF.

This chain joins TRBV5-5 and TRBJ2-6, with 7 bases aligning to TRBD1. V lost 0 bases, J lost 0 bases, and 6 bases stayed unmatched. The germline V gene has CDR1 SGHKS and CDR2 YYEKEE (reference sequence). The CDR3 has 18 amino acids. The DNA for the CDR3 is TGTGCCAGCAGCTTGGATCGGGACAGACTCTCTGGGGCCAACGTCCTGACTTTC. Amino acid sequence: CASSLDRDRLSGANVLTF. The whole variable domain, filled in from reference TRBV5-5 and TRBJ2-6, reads DAGVTQSPTHLIKTRGQQVTLRCSPISGHKSVSWYQQVLGQGPQFIFQYYEKEERGRGNFPDRFSARQFPNYSSELNVNALLLGDSALYLCASSLDRDRLSGANVLTFGAGSRLTVL.

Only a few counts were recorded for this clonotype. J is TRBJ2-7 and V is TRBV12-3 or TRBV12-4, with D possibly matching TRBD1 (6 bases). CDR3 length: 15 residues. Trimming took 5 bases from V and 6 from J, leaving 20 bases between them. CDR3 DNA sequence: TGTGCCAGCAGTATGGACAGAGCCACTCGTGGCGAGCAGTACTTC. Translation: CASSMDRATRGEQYF.

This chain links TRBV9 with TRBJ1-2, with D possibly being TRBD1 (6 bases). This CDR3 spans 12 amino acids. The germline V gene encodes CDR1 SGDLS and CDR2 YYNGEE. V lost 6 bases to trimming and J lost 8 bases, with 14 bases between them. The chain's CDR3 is CASTRDMGGYTF. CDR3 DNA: TGTGCCAGCACCAGGGACATGGGGGGCTACACCTTC.

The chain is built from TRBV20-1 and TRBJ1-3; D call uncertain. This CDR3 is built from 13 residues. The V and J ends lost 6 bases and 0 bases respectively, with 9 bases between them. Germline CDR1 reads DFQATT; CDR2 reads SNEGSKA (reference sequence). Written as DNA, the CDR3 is TGCAGTGCCGGTGGGGACTCTGGAAACACCATATATTTT. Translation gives CSAGGDSGNTIYF.

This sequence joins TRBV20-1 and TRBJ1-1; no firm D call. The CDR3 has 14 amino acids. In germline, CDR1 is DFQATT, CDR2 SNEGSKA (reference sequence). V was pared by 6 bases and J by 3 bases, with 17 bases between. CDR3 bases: TGCAGTGCGCTCTCTGGGTTTTTGGACACTGAAGCTTTCTTT. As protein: CSALSGFLDTEAFF.

The CDR3 region is CASMGGSQETQYF. The CDR3 bases are TGCGCCAGCATGGGCGGTTCCCAAGAGACCCAGTACTTC. The rearrangement uses TRBV5-1 and TRBJ2-5; D ambiguous. Germline CDR1 and CDR2: SGHRS and YFSETQ. The V gene lost 6 bases and the J gene lost 1 base, with 10 bases spanning the gap. The CDR3 is 13 residues long.

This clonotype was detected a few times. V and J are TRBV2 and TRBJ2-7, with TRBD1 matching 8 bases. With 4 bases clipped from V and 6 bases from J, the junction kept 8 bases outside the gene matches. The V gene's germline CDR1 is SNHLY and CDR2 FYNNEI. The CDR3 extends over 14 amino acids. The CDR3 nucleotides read TGTGCCAGCAGTGGGGCAGGGGGCGCTTCCGAGCAGTACTTC. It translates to CASSGAGGASEQYF.

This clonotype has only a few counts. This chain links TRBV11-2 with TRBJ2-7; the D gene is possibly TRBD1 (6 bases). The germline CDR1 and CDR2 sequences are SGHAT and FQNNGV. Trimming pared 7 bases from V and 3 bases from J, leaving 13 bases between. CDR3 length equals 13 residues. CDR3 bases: TGTGCCAGCACCGTGACAGGACTCTACGAGCAGTACTTC. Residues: CASTVTGLYEQYF.

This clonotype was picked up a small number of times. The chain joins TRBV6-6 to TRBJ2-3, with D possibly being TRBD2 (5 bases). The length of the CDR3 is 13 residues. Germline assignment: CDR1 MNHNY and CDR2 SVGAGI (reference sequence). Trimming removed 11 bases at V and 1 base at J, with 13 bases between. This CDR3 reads CAGQRVGTDTQYF. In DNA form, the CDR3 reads TGTGCCGGTCAGAGGGTCGGCACAGATACGCAGTATTTT.

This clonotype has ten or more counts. CDR3: CSATWGGYTF. DNA for the CDR3: TGCAGTGCAACCTGGGGTGGCTACACCTTC. The chain joins TRBV20-1 to TRBJ1-2; D gene unclear. CDR3 size: 10 residues. V was trimmed by 6 bases and J by 7 bases, leaving 9 bases between them. CDR1 is DFQATT, CDR2 SNEGSKA, per germline (reference sequence).